The 28 T cell receptor beta chains below come from one sample, sequenced in a study of neurological immune-mediated disorders. One entry per CDR3 protein results from TCRdb running MiXCR on the 5' RACE reads. This table holds tens of thousands of distinct CDR3 sequences, about 13% found once. Input material: PBMCs. Every receptor here comes from a woman aged 55-75 years with HTLV-1-associated myelopathy (HAM/TSP).

Ten or more counts support this clonotype. CDR3 DNA sequence: TGCAGTGCCCAGCGGCCGGGGGCAGGATCCGATACGCAGTATTTT. Encoded protein: CSAQRPGAGSDTQYF. The chain is built from TRBV20-1 and TRBJ2-3; D might be TRBD1 or TRBD2, each matching 6 bases. Trimming took off 6 bases at V and 6 bases at J, with 22 bases between the two ends. The CDR3 is made up of 15 amino acids. Germline values: CDR1 DFQATT, CDR2 SNEGSKA (reference sequence).

This clonotype has ten or more counts. The chain has TRBV19 and TRBJ2-1; D remains unclear. Germline V gene data show CDR1 as LNHDA and CDR2 as SQIVND (reference sequence). V gave up 7 bases and J gave up 0 bases, with 7 bases separating them. CDR3 size: 13 residues. DNA of the CDR3: TGTGCCAGTATCGCGAGCTCCTACAATGAGCAGTTCTTC. It specifies CASIASSYNEQFF.

Points on this clonotype: The junction and the germline gene differ at one end; a read error may be behind it. The chain recombines TRBV4-1 with TRBJ2-3; D ambiguous. The CDR3 covers 15 residues. CDR1 and CDR2 (germline): MGHRA, YSYEKL. The CDR3 DNA is TGCGCCAGCAACCAAGTTACCACACTCACAGATACGCAGTATTTT. Translation: CASNQVTTLTDTQYF.

The rearrangement joins TRBV6-5 to TRBJ2-7; D ambiguous. The germline V gene encodes CDR1 MNHEY and CDR2 SVGAGI. The CDR3 spans 14 residues. Trimming took off 6 bases at V and 3 bases at J, with 15 bases between the two ends. CDR3 loop: CASRIEWVRYEQYF. For the CDR3, the DNA is TGTGCCAGCAGAATAGAATGGGTCCGCTACGAGCAGTACTTC.

Turning to this clonotype: This may come from a read error, since a much larger clone is one base off. CDR3 sequence: CASSLAPGVGDEQFF. The DNA for the CDR3 is TGTGCCAGCAGCTTAGCCCCAGGGGTTGGCGATGAGCAGTTCTTC. This chain links TRBV11-1 with TRBJ2-1, with D tentatively TRBD1 (6 bases). In germline, CDR1 is SGHAT, CDR2 FQDESV (reference sequence). Trimming removed 0 bases at V and 8 bases at J, with 14 bases between. This CDR3 is 15 amino acids long.

This clonotype was picked up many times. The chain recombines TRBV15 with TRBJ2-5; 10 positions agree with TRBD2. The CDR3 has 16 residues. Germline CDR1 is LNHNV and CDR2 is YYDKDF (reference sequence). V dropped 5 bases and J dropped 5; count of bases not matched to a gene: 11. CDR3 coding DNA: TGTGCCACCAGCGGTCAACTCCAGCGGGAGGGGGAGACCCAGTACTTC. Translated: CATSGQLQREGETQYF.

This clonotype was seen a single time. An end of the junction differs from the germline gene, which may be a read error. The chain has TRBV12-3 or TRBV12-4 and TRBJ2-1; D gene unclear. The CDR3 has 15 residues. Written as DNA, the CDR3 is TGTGTCAGCAGTCGATCGGTACACCTCTACAATGAGCAGTTCTTC. This gives the protein CVSSRSVHLYNEQFF.

This clonotype was seen repeatedly, ten times or more. The V call is TRBV2, the J call TRBJ2-7; 9 positions agree with TRBD2. Germline V gene lookup returns CDR1 SNHLY and CDR2 FYNNEI. This CDR3 spans 14 amino acids. The V segment lost 6 bases and the J segment 1 base; nucleotides outside the gene matches: 4. The CDR3 DNA reads as TGTGCCAGCAGCCCAAGCGGGAGGTCCTACGAGCAGTACTTC. Protein: CASSPSGRSYEQYF.

This clonotype was seen repeatedly, ten times or more. This sequence joins TRBV11-2 and TRBJ2-7, with 9 bases lining up with TRBD2. V lost 5 bases and J lost 6; bases outside the gene matches: 2. The germline CDR1 and CDR2 sequences are SGHAT and FQNNGV. This CDR3 contains 12 residues. CDR3 sequence: CASSSSGSEQYF. The CDR3 DNA reads TGTGCCAGCAGCAGTAGCGGGAGCGAGCAGTACTTC.

This clonotype was counted between two and nine times. The rearrangement links TRBV25-1 to TRBJ1-2; 10 bases agree with TRBD1. V lost 3 bases, J lost 3 bases, and 4 bases stayed unmatched. The CDR3 covers 15 residues. Germline CDR1 is MGHDK and CDR2 is SYGVNS. In DNA form, the CDR3 reads TGTGCCAGCAGTGACACCGGGACAGGGGACTATGGCTACACCTTC. It encodes CASSDTGTGDYGYTF.

In this sample, this clonotype turned up many times. The rearrangement uses TRBV29-1 and TRBJ2-3; 13 nucleotides line up with TRBD2. Germline trimming cut 3 bases from V and 6 bases from J; bases unmatched to any gene: 12. This CDR3 comprises 17 residues. Germline CDR1 SQVTM, CDR2 ANQGSEA. CDR3 residues: CSVDTSGRAGSFDTQYF. CDR3 DNA: TGCAGCGTTGATACTAGCGGGAGGGCCGGGTCCTTTGATACGCAGTATTTT.

The chain links TRBV5-1 to TRBJ2-7; D is possibly TRBD1 or TRBD2 (5 bases each). Germline CDR1 reads SGHRS; CDR2 reads YFSETQ. Between the trimmed V and J ends, which lost 2 bases and 5 bases, there was a span of 14 bases. The CDR3 has 14 amino acids. CDR3 coding DNA: TGCGCCAGCAGCTTCGGGACCCAGGGTAACGAGCAGTACTTC. Its protein product is CASSFGTQGNEQYF.

This clonotype was counted many times. This chain connects TRBV3-1 to TRBJ2-1; D assignment may be TRBD1 or TRBD2 (5 bases each). The CDR3 is made up of 15 amino acids. The V and J ends lost 4 bases and 2 bases respectively, with 12 bases between them. Germline V gives CDR1 LGHDT, CDR2 YNNKEL (reference sequence). CDR3 amino acids: CASSPPGTAYNEQFF. Here the CDR3 DNA reads TGTGCCAGCAGCCCCCCCGGGACGGCCTACAATGAGCAGTTCTTC.

This clonotype was recorded a few times. This chain connects TRBV5-1 to TRBJ2-2; D gene ambiguous. There are 13 residues in the CDR3. Germline loops: CDR1 SGHRS, CDR2 YFSETQ. With 4 bases removed from V and 5 bases from J, the gap between germline ends came to 9 bases. CDR3 nucleotides: TGCGCCAGCAGCCAGGTGGAGACCGGGGAGCTGTTTTTT. Translated: CASSQVETGELFF.

A note on this clonotype: This may be a read error, as it is one base from a much larger clone. The V gene is TRBV4-1, the J gene TRBJ1-2, with D maybe TRBD1 (5 bases). V was cut by 4 bases and J by 3 bases, with 15 bases left in between. Per the germline V gene, CDR1 is MGHRA and CDR2 is YSYEKL. There are 15 residues in the CDR3. The CDR3 loop is CASSLGKGTHYGYTF. The CDR3 coding sequence is TGCGCCAGCAGCCTTGGAAAGGGGACTCACTATGGCTACACCTTC.

This clonotype was detected many times. CDR3 loop: CAISEGAGETQYF. In DNA, the CDR3 is TGTGCCATCAGTGAGGGGGCAGGGGAGACCCAGTACTTC. V usage is TRBV10-3 and J usage is TRBJ2-5; tentatively, D is TRBD1 (5 bases). CDR3 length: 13 residues. The germline gives CDR1 ENHRY, CDR2 SYGVKD. Trimming took 2 bases from V and 5 from J, leaving 9 bases between them.

This clonotype has at least ten counts. This chain uses TRBV12-3 or TRBV12-4 with TRBJ2-1, with TRBD2 matching 7 bases. Trimming took 3 bases from V and 5 from J; bases not matched to a gene: 4. The CDR3 totals 14 residues. The CDR3 sequence: CASSFRRGDNEQFF. CDR3 in DNA: TGTGCCAGCAGTTTTCGACGGGGGGACAATGAGCAGTTCTTC.

Many counts were recorded for this clonotype. V is TRBV10-2 and J is TRBJ2-1; D remains unclear. Trimming cost V 0 bases and J 3 bases, with 6 bases left between them. CDR1 WSHSY and CDR2 SAAADI come from the germline V gene. The CDR3 spans 14 residues. CDR3 sequence: CASSESGDYNEQFF. In nucleotides, the CDR3 is TGCGCCAGCAGTGAGTCCGGTGACTACAATGAGCAGTTCTTC.

On this clonotype itself: A much larger clone is a single base away; this may be a read error. The chain has TRBV12-3 or TRBV12-4 and TRBJ2-3, with D tentatively TRBD1 (6 bases). The CDR3 runs to 13 residues. CDR3 sequence (DNA): TGTGCCAGCAGATCCTCAGGGGTGGATACGAAGTATTTT. Its protein product is CASRSSGVDTKYF.

This clonotype was seen ten or more times. V and J are TRBV20-1 and TRBJ2-5; 9 positions match TRBD1. The CDR3 is 12 amino acids. V shed 5 bases, J shed 2 bases, and the junction held 0 bases outside the gene matches. From germline, CDR1 is DFQATT and CDR2 SNEGSKA (reference sequence). In nucleotides, the CDR3 is TGCAGTGCTGACAGGGGGCAAGAGACCCAGTACTTC. This gives the protein CSADRGQETQYF.

This rearrangement joins TRBV5-1 to TRBJ2-1, with D possibly TRBD2 on 6 matching bases. Trimming stripped 4 bases from V and 0 bases from J, with 11 bases between. The CDR3 loop spans 15 amino acids. Germline lookup yields CDR1 SGHRS and CDR2 YFSETQ. The CDR3 here is CASSSDGSSYNEQFF. CDR3 nucleotides: TGCGCCAGCAGCAGTGACGGGAGCTCCTACAATGAGCAGTTCTTC.

In this sample, this clonotype turned up many times. The chain recombines TRBV5-1 with TRBJ2-7; 11 bases fit TRBD2. V shed 4 bases and J 2 bases; nucleotides not matched to a gene: 5. CDR1 is SGHRS and CDR2 is YFSETQ in the germline V gene. The CDR3 is made up of 15 amino acids. The CDR3 coding sequence is TGCGCCAGCAGCCTGGGGACTAGCGGCCCCTACGAGCAGTACTTC. Protein: CASSLGTSGPYEQYF.

This clonotype was observed many times. The chain links TRBV7-2 to TRBJ2-4; TRBD2 aligns across 8 bases. Germline loops: CDR1 SGHTA, CDR2 FQGNSA. V lost 2 bases, J lost 2 bases, and 5 bases stayed unmatched. This CDR3 is built from 16 residues. The CDR3 nucleotides read TGTGCCAGCAGCTTAACCCTAGCGGGCTCCAAAAACATTCAGTACTTC. It codes for CASSLTLAGSKNIQYF.

J is TRBJ2-6 and V is TRBV5-1; D is unresolved. Germline lookup yields CDR1 SGHRS and CDR2 YFSETQ. The CDR3 is made up of 14 amino acids. Trimming shortened V by 2 bases and J by 1 base, and 4 bases separated the two germline ends. CDR3 in amino acids: CASSFNSGANVLTF. The CDR3 bases are TGCGCCAGCAGCTTTAATTCTGGGGCCAACGTCCTGACTTTC.

This clonotype showed up many times. This sequence joins TRBV5-5 and TRBJ2-5; TRBD2 might be the D (7 bases). Trimming left V 1 base short and J 2 bases short, with 15 bases between. The CDR3 is 16 amino acids. Germline V gene data show CDR1 as SGHKS and CDR2 as YYEKEE (reference sequence). This CDR3 is CASSLNRGAAQETQYF. Here the CDR3 DNA reads TGTGCCAGCAGCTTGAACCGGGGGGCTGCACAAGAGACCCAGTACTTC.

The CDR3 bases are TGTGCCAGCAGCTTATTGTCGAATGGCTACACCTTC. Protein: CASSLLSNGYTF. The rearrangement links TRBV11-2 to TRBJ1-2; no clear D. The CDR3 spans 12 residues. V was clipped by 2 bases and J by 6 bases, with 7 bases between them. Germline lookup yields CDR1 SGHAT and CDR2 FQNNGV.

This clonotype was seen repeatedly, ten times or more. The chain links TRBV7-9 to TRBJ2-1, with D possibly being TRBD2 (5 bases). V lost 1 base, J lost 7 bases, and 14 bases lay in between. The length of the CDR3 is 15 residues. Germline V gene data show CDR1 as SEHNR and CDR2 as FQNEAQ (reference sequence). CDR3 DNA sequence: TGTGCCAGCAGCTTAGACCCGTCCCCGGGAAATGAGCAGTTCTTC. The encoded protein is CASSLDPSPGNEQFF.

This clonotype was observed at least ten times. The chain's CDR3 is CASSLIGREGNEQYF. Written as DNA, the CDR3 is TGTGCCAGCAGTTTGATCGGCAGGGAAGGTAACGAGCAGTACTTC. The rearrangement links TRBV12-3 or TRBV12-4 to TRBJ2-7, with D tentatively TRBD1 (5 bases). Trimming pared 3 bases from V and 5 bases from J, leaving 17 bases between. The CDR3 extends over 15 amino acids.